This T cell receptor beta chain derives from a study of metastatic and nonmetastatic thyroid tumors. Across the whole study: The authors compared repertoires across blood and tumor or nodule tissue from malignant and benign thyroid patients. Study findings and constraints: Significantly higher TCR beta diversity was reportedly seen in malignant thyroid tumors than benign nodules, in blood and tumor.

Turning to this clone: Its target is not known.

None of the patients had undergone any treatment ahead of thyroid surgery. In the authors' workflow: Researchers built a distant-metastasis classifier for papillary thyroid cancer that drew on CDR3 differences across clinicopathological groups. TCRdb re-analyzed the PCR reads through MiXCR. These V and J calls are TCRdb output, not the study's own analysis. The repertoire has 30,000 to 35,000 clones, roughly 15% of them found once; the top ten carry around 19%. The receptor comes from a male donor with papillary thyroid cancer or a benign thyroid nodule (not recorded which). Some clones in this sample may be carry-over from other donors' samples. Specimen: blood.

The CDR3 nucleotides are TGTGCCAGCAGTACGGACAGGGCCCAGATGGGCTACAATGAGCAGTTCTTC. It translates to CASSTDRAQMGYNEQFF. This chain joins TRBV27 and TRBJ2-1; 8 bases match TRBD1. The CDR3 covers 17 residues. The ends lost 5 bases at V and 3 bases at J; junction bases unmatched: 12. Germline assignment: CDR1 MNHEY and CDR2 SMNVEV (reference sequence).